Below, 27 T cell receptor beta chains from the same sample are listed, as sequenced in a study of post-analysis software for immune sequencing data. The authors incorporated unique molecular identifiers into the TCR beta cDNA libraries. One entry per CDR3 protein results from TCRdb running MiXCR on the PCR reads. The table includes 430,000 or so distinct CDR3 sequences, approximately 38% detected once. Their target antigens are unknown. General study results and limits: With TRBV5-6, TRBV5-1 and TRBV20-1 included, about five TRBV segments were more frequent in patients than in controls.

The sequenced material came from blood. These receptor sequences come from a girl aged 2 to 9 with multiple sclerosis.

The CDR3 reads CASSFGQGVREQFF. The CDR3 DNA is TGTGCCAGCAGCTTTGGACAGGGGGTGCGGGAGCAGTTCTTC. V is TRBV11-2 and J is TRBJ2-1, with TRBD1 identical over 10 bases. Germline lookup yields CDR1 SGHAT and CDR2 FQNNGV. Germline trimming cut 3 bases from V and 10 bases from J; bases unmatched to any gene: 6. There are 14 residues in the CDR3.

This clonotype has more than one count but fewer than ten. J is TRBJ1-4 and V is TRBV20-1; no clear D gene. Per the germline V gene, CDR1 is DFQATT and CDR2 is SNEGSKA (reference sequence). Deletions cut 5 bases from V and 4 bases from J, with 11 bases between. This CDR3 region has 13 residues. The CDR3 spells CSAPGGYNEKLFF. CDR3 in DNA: TGCAGTGCTCCAGGCGGATATAATGAAAAACTGTTTTTT.

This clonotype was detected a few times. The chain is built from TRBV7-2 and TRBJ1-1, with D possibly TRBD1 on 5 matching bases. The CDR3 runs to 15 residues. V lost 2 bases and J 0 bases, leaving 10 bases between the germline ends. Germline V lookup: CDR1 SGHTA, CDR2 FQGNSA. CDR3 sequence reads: CASSLPGQMNTEAFF. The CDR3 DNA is TGTGCCAGCAGCTTACCAGGGCAGATGAACACTGAAGCTTTCTTT. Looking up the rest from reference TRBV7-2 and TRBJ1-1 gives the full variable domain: GAGVSQSPSNKVTEKGKDVELRCDPISGHTALYWYRQSLGQGLEFLIYFQGNSAPDKSGLPSDRFSAERTGGSVSTLTIQRTQQEDSAVYLCASSLPGQMNTEAFFGQGTRLTVV.

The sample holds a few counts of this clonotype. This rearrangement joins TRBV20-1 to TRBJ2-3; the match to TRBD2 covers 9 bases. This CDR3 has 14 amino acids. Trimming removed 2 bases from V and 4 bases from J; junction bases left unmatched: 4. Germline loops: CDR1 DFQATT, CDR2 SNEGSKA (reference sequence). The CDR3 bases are TGCAGTGCTAGATTAGCGGGAGCAGCAGATACGCAGTATTTT. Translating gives CSARLAGAADTQYF.

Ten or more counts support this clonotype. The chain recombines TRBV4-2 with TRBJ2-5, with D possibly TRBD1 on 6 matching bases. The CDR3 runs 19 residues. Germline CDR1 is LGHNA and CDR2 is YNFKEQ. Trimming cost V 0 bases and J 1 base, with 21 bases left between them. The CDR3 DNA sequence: TGTGCCAGCAGCCAAGATTTCTGGATCACTGACAGGCGCCAAGAGACCCAGTACTTC. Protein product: CASSQDFWITDRRQETQYF.

The CDR3: CASSPHTTGGYEQYF. The CDR3 coding sequence is TGTGCCAGCTCACCACACACAACAGGGGGCTACGAGCAGTACTTC. The chain employs TRBV18 and TRBJ2-4, with TRBD1 matching 8 bases. Near its end, the DNA agrees better with TRBJ2-7, so the J call may be wrong. The germline CDR1 and CDR2 sequences are KGHSH and LQKENI. The CDR3 is made up of 15 amino acids.

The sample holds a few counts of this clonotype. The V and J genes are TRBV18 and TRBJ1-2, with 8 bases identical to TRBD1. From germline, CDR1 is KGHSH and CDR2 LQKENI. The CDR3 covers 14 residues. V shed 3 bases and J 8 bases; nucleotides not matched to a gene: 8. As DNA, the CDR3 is TGTGCCAGCTCACCGGCGACAGGGGTTCGGGGCTACACCTTC. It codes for CASSPATGVRGYTF.

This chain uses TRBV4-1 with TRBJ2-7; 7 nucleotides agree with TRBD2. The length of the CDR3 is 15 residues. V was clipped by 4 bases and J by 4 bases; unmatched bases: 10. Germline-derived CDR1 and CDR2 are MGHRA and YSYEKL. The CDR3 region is CASSPLAGEGYEQYF. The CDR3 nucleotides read TGCGCCAGCAGCCCCCTCGCGGGGGAAGGATACGAGCAGTACTTC.

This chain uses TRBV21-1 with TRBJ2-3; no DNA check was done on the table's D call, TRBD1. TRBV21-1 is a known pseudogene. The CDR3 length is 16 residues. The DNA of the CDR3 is TGTGCCAGCAGCAAACCCCCGAGTGCTCTCTTCGATACGCAGTATTTT. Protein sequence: CASSKPPSALFDTQYF.

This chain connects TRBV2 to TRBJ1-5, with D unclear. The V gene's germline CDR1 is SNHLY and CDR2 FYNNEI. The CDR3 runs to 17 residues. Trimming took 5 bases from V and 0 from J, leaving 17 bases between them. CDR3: CASSFYTTRYSNQPQHF. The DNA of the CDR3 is TGTGCCAGCAGTTTCTACACTACACGGTATAGCAATCAGCCCCAGCATTTT.

CDR3 loop: CASLRLGGNEQYF. The DNA for the CDR3 is TGTGCCAGCCTTCGGCTAGGGGGCAACGAGCAGTACTTC. This chain joins TRBV28 and TRBJ2-7, with 7 bases matching TRBD1. Looked up from germline, CDR1 is MDHEN and CDR2 is SYDVKM. The CDR3 has 13 residues. V lost 8 bases to trimming and J lost 5 bases; unmatched junction nucleotides: 9.

CDR3 loop: CSVEMLGQGADGYTF. CDR3 sequence (DNA): TGCAGCGTTGAAATGTTAGGACAGGGGGCAGATGGCTACACCTTC. This chain connects TRBV29-1 to TRBJ1-2; the match to TRBD1 covers 11 bases. The CDR3 loop spans 15 amino acids. Germline V gene lookup returns CDR1 SQVTM and CDR2 ANQGSEA. Trimming took 2 bases from V and 6 from J; bases not matched to a gene: 8.

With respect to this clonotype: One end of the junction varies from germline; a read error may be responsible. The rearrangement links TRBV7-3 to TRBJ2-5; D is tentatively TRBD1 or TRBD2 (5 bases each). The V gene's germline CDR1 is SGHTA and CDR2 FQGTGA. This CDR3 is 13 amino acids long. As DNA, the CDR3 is TGCGCCAGCAGCTCGAGGGGTGATGAGACCCAGTACTTC. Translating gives CASSSRGDETQYF.

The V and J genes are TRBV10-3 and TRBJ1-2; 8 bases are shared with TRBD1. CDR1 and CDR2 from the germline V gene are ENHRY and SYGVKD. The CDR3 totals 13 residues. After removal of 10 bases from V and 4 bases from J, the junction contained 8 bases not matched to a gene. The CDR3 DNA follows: TGTGCCACAACACAGGGGGACCCCTATGGCTACACCTTC. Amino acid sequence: CATTQGDPYGYTF.

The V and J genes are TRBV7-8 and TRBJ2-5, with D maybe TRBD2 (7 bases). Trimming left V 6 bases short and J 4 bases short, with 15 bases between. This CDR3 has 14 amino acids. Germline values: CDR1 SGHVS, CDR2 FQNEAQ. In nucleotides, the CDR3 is TGTGCCAGCAGTCGGGGGGCGTTAGGAGAGACCCAGTACTTC. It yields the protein CASSRGALGETQYF.

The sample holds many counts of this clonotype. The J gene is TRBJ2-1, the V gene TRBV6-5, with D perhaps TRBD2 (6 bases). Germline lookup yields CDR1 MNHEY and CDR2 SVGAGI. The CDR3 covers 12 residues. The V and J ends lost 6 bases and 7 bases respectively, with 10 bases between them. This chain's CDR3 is CASREGRNEQFF. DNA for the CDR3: TGTGCCAGCAGGGAGGGTAGGAATGAGCAGTTCTTC.

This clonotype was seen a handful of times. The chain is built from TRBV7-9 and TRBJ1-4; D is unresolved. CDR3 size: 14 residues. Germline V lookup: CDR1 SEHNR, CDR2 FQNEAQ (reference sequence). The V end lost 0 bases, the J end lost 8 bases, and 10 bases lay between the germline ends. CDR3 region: CASSLASGREKLFF. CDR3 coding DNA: TGTGCCAGCAGCTTAGCCTCAGGCCGAGAAAAACTGTTTTTT.

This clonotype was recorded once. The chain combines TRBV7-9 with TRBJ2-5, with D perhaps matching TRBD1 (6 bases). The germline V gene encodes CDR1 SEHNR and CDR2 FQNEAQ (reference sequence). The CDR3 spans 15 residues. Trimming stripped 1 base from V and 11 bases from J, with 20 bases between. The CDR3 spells CASSLGDRSSYAQYF. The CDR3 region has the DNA TGTGCCAGCAGCTTAGGAGACAGGTCGAGCTACGCGCAGTACTTC.

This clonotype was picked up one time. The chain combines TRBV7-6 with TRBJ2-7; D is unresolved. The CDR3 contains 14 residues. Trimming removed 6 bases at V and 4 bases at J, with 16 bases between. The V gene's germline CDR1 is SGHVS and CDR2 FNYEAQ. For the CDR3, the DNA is TGTGCCAGCAGACGGACGGAGATGACATACGAGCAGTACTTC. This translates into CASRRTEMTYEQYF. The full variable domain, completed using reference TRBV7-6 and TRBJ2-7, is GAGVSQSPRYKVTKRGQDVALRCDPISGHVSLYWYRQALGQGPEFLTYFNYEAQQDKSGLPNDRFSAERPEGSISTLTIQRTEQRDSAMYRCASRRTEMTYEQYFGPGTRLTVT.

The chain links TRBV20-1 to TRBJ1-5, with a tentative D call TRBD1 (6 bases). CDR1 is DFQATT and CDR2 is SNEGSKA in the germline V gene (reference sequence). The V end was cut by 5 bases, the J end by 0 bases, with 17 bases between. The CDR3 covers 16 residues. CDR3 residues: CSAPDRKKSSNQPQHF. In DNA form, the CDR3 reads TGCAGTGCTCCGGACAGAAAAAAGAGTAGCAATCAGCCCCAGCATTTT.

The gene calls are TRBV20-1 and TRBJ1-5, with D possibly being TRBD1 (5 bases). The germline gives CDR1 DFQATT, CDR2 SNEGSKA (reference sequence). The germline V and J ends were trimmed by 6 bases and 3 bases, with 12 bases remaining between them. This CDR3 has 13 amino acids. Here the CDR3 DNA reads TGCAGTGCCGAGGGGTTTCCCAATCAGCCCCAGCATTTT. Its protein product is CSAEGFPNQPQHF.

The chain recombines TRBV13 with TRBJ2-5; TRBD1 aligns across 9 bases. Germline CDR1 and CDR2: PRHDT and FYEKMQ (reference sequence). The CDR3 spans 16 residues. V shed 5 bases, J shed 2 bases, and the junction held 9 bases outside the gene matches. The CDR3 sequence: CASSPGQGRYQETQYF. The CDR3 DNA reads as TGTGCCAGCAGCCCCGGACAGGGGAGGTATCAAGAGACCCAGTACTTC.

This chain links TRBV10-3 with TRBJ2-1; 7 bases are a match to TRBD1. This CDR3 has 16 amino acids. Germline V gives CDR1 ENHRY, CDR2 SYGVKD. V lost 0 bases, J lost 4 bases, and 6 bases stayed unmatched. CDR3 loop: CAISESRDSSYNEQFF. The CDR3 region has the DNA TGTGCCATCAGTGAGTCCCGGGACAGCAGTTACAATGAGCAGTTCTTC.

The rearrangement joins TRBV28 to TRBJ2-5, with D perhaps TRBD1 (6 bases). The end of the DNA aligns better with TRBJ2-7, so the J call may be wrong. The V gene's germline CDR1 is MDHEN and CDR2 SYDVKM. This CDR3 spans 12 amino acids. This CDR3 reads CASNRGGYEQYF. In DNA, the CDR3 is TGTGCCAGCAACCGAGGGGGATACGAGCAGTACTTC.

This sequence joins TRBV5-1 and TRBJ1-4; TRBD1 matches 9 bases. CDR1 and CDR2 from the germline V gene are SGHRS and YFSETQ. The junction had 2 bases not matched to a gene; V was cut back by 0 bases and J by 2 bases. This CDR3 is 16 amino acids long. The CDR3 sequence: CASSLDGTGTNEKLFF. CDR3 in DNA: TGCGCCAGCAGCTTGGACGGGACAGGGACTAATGAAAAACTGTTTTTT.

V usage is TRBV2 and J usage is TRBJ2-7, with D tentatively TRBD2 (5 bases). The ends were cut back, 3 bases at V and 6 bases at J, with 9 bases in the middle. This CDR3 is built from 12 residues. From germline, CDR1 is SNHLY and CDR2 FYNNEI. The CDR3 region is CASSDEGLEQYF. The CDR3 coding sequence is TGTGCCAGCAGTGATGAGGGTCTCGAGCAGTACTTC.

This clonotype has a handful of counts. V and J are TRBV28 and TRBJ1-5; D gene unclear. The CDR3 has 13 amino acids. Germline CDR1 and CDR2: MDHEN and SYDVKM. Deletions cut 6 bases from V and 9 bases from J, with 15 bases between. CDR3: CASRRLVAWPQHF. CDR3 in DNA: TGTGCCAGCAGGCGGCTCGTTGCTTGGCCCCAGCATTTT.